Given below is one TCR beta chain in context. Under the authors' procedure: Researchers report that nucleated cell counts were estimated from reference gene primer amplification. Only in-frame clones appear in the TCRdb table, and some are missing; sequencing was by immunoSEQ multiplex PCR. V and J calls and clone size are as listed in that table; D and trimming were resolved from the DNA. The sample carries 310,000 or so clones, roughly 87% recorded once. This specimen comes from a study of blood T cell repertoires in COVID-19. Study context: Samples of COVID-19 (acute and convalescent) were obtained from the United States, Italy and Spain. In each case, the material was cDNA or gDNA derived from T cells, B-cell-depleted T cells, or PBMCs.

Germline values: CDR1 SEHNR, CDR2 FQNEAQ (reference sequence). The CDR3 sequence is 17 residues long. V lost 9 bases and J 2 bases, leaving 25 bases between the germline ends. The chain uses TRBV7-9 and TRBJ1-2; D perhaps matches TRBD1 (6 bases). The receptor's source is a man under 40 with COVID-19, enrolled during active disease. Sequencing used peripheral blood. CDR3 nucleotides: TGTGCCAGTATATGGGGGGGCCTGTCCGGAAAAAACTATGGCTACACCTTC. Translating gives CASIWGGLSGKNYGYTF.